These 20 T cell receptor beta chains were sequenced from one sample in a study of T cells in Graves' hyperthyroidism and ophthalmopathy. It was RNA transcripts that yielded the amplified TCR beta CDR3 regions. RT-PCR in the first round (using the HTBI primer set) targeted the TCR CDR3. TCRdb itself ran the multiplex PCR reads through MiXCR, one entry per CDR3 protein. Of 250,000 or so distinct CDR3 sequences in the sample, roughly 15% were seen once. The sequenced sample consisted of blood. These receptors were collected from a woman between 18 and 29 years old with Graves' ophthalmopathy.

This clonotype was observed at least ten times. V gene TRBV12-3 or TRBV12-4 combines with J gene TRBJ2-3; perhaps D is TRBD1 or TRBD2 (6 bases each). Trimming removed 4 bases at V and 6 bases at J, with 14 bases between. The CDR3 is 14 residues long. CDR3 bases: TGTGCCAGCAGTTATGTCGGGGGCTTGGATACGCAGTATTTT. This encodes CASSYVGGLDTQYF.

This clonotype was counted many times. The chain uses TRBV28 and TRBJ1-6; D call uncertain. This CDR3 contains 14 residues. V was clipped by 3 bases and J by 8 bases, with 11 bases between them. Germline CDR1 and CDR2: MDHEN and SYDVKM. The CDR3 DNA reads TGTGCCAGCAGTTTGGAGCAGCGAGATTCACCCCTCCACTTT. Translation: CASSLEQRDSPLHF.

In this sample, this clonotype turned up many times. V usage is TRBV13 and J usage is TRBJ2-5, with a tentative D call TRBD1 (6 bases). V was pared by 5 bases and J by 1 base, with 14 bases between. CDR1 and CDR2 (germline): PRHDT, FYEKMQ (reference sequence). The CDR3 has 15 amino acids. CDR3 bases: TGTGCCAGCAGCCCGCCGAACAGGGTCCAAGAGACCCAGTACTTC. This sequence encodes CASSPPNRVQETQYF. Together with reference TRBV13 and TRBJ2-5, the CDR3 gives the full variable domain: AAGVIQSPRHLIKEKRETATLKCYPIPRHDTVYWYQQGPGQDPQFLISFYEKMQSDKGSIPDRFSAQQFSDYHSELNMSSLELGDSALYFCASSPPNRVQETQYFGPGTRLLVL.

This clonotype was detected ten times or more. J is TRBJ2-5 and V is TRBV5-5, with 7 bases identical to TRBD2. The length of the CDR3 is 14 residues. V lost 2 bases and J lost 4; bases outside the gene matches: 5. CDR1 and CDR2 from the germline V gene are SGHKS and YYEKEE (reference sequence). CDR3 nucleotide sequence: TGTGCCAGCAGCTTACTGGGCGGGGGAGAGACCCAGTACTTC. Its translation is CASSLLGGGETQYF.

This clonotype was counted at least ten times. The chain couples TRBV27 to TRBJ1-1; D gene ambiguous. V was trimmed by 5 bases and J by 0 bases, leaving 10 bases between them. The CDR3 is made up of 14 amino acids. CDR1 and CDR2 (germline): MNHEY, SMNVEV (reference sequence). CDR3 DNA: TGTGCCAGCAGTCTCAAAGCGCTGAACACTGAAGCTTTCTTT. Protein: CASSLKALNTEAFF.

This clonotype came up once. V usage is TRBV12-3 or TRBV12-4 and J usage is TRBJ1-2; 7 bases are shared with TRBD1. The CDR3 totals 12 residues. The V and J ends lost 3 bases and 9 bases, in that order; junction bases with no gene match: 4. DNA of the CDR3: TGTGCCAGCAGTTTCGGGACAGCTCGCTACACCTTC. Amino acids: CASSFGTARYTF.

This clonotype was counted at least ten times. The V call is TRBV2, the J call TRBJ2-2; 11 positions match TRBD1. Germline CDR1 is SNHLY and CDR2 is FYNNEI. The CDR3 contains 15 residues. J lost 2 bases, V lost 6 bases, and 2 bases had no gene match. In DNA form, the CDR3 reads TGTGCCAGCAGCCGGACAGGGGGCAACACCGGGGAGCTGTTTTTT. Its translation is CASSRTGGNTGELFF.

This clonotype was observed at least ten times. CDR3 in DNA: TGTGCCAGCAGCTTAGGTGGGCAGGGAGTTGAAAAACTGTTTTTT. This translates into CASSLGGQGVEKLFF. The genes are TRBV7-8 and TRBJ1-4; maybe TRBD1 (5 bases). The CDR3 sequence is 15 residues long. V was clipped by 1 base and J by 7 bases, with 13 bases between them. CDR1 and CDR2 (germline): SGHVS, FQNEAQ.

At least ten counts were recorded for this clonotype. The chain carries TRBV7-3 and TRBJ1-1, with TRBD1 as a possible D gene (6 bases). CDR3 size: 14 residues. Trimming removed 5 bases from V and 0 bases from J, with 10 bases in between. Germline V lookup: CDR1 SGHTA, CDR2 FQGTGA. The CDR3 here is CASSQDRLNTEAFF. CDR3 coding DNA: TGTGCCAGCAGCCAGGACAGACTGAACACTGAAGCTTTCTTT.

The table lists this clonotype with many counts. This sequence joins TRBV12-5 and TRBJ1-1; TRBD1 is a possible D gene (6 bases). Looked up from germline, CDR1 is LGHNT and CDR2 is FRNRAP. V lost 6 bases and J 7 bases, leaving 18 bases between the germline ends. This CDR3 region has 14 residues. Written as DNA, the CDR3 is TGTGCTAGTGGCCACAGGGTGGGACCATATGAAGCTTTCTTT. Translating gives CASGHRVGPYEAFF. The full variable domain, its missing parts supplied by reference TRBV12-5 and TRBJ1-1, is DARVTQTPRHKVTEMGQEVTMRCQPILGHNTVFWYRQTMMQGLELLAYFRNRAPLDDSGMPKDRFSAEMPDATLATLKIQPSEPRDSAVYFCASGHRVGPYEAFFGQGTRLTVV.

There are many counts of this clonotype. The chain is built from TRBV9 and TRBJ2-7; the match to TRBD2 covers 12 bases. This CDR3 has 14 residues. The germline V gene has CDR1 SGDLS and CDR2 YYNGEE. J gave up 6 bases and V 5 bases, and 6 bases lay outside the gene matches. CDR3 residues: CASSLETSGSEQYF. The DNA for the CDR3 is TGTGCCAGCAGTTTGGAGACTAGCGGGAGCGAGCAGTACTTC.

This clonotype was detected many times. V is TRBV15 and J is TRBJ1-5; tentatively, D is TRBD1 (5 bases). CDR1 and CDR2 from the germline V gene are LNHNV and YYDKDF (reference sequence). Between the trimmed V and J ends, which lost 5 bases and 2 bases, there was a span of 10 bases. The CDR3 has 14 residues. CDR3 nucleotides: TGTGCCACCAGCGCCGGGACCGGCAATCAGCCCCAGCATTTT. Its protein is CATSAGTGNQPQHF.

This clonotype was found a few times. This clone may be a read error of a much larger clone one base away. The genes are TRBV5-1 and TRBJ1-1; a possible D gene is TRBD1 (5 bases). The CDR3 has 15 amino acids. CDR1 and CDR2 from the germline V gene are SGHRS and YFSETQ. This CDR3 reads CASSLEYRLNTEALF. In DNA form, the CDR3 reads TGCGCCAGCAGCTTAGAATACAGGCTGAACACTGAAGCTCTCTTT.

This clonotype has ten or more counts. The V and J genes are TRBV9 and TRBJ1-2; D gene ambiguous. The ends were cut back, 4 bases at V and 4 bases at J, with 17 bases in the middle. The CDR3 contains 15 residues. CDR1 SGDLS and CDR2 YYNGEE come from the germline V gene. The CDR3 spells CASSPMADGVYGYTF. The CDR3 DNA follows: TGTGCCAGCAGCCCGATGGCCGACGGAGTCTATGGCTACACCTTC.

The V call is TRBV7-9, the J call TRBJ2-5, with D unresolved. The V end lost 1 base, the J end lost 3 bases, and 9 bases lay between the germline ends. Per the germline V gene, CDR1 is SEHNR and CDR2 is FQNEAQ (reference sequence). This CDR3 comprises 14 residues. For the CDR3, the DNA is TGTGCCAGCAGCTTAGGGCCCCAAAAAGAGACCCAGTACTTC. It yields the protein CASSLGPQKETQYF.

This clonotype has a count of ten or more. V is TRBV2 and J is TRBJ2-1, with 7 bases lining up with TRBD2. Germline CDR1 is SNHLY and CDR2 is FYNNEI. The V gene end was trimmed by 5 bases and the J gene end by 9 bases; junction bases not matched to a gene: 4. The CDR3 covers 12 residues. The CDR3 coding sequence is TGTGCCAGCAGTTGGGAGGGGAGTGAGCAGTTCTTC. As protein: CASSWEGSEQFF.

The chain uses TRBV6-1 and TRBJ1-1; D is undetermined. The CDR3 loop spans 14 amino acids. V was shortened by 2 bases and J by 4 bases, with 11 bases between the two germline ends. Germline values: CDR1 MNHNS, CDR2 SASEGT. This chain's CDR3 is CASSELGLGTEAFF. CDR3 in DNA: TGTGCCAGCAGTGAACTCGGTCTGGGCACTGAAGCTTTCTTT.

Comment on this clonotype: A much larger clone lies a single base off, so this may be a read error. CDR3: CAASGGTDSPLHF. CDR3 coding DNA: TGTGCCGCCTCAGGGGGCACGGATTCACCCCTCCACTTT. The V call is TRBV10-3, the J call TRBJ1-6; 8 bases align to TRBD1. Trimming took 11 bases from V and 8 from J; bases not matched to a gene: 8. Germline-derived CDR1 and CDR2 are ENHRY and SYGVKD. The CDR3 has 13 residues.

This clonotype appeared a few times. The genes are TRBV4-3 and TRBJ2-3; 9 bases fit TRBD2. This CDR3 comprises 17 residues. Germline assignment: CDR1 LGHNA and CDR2 YSLEER. Germline trimming cut 0 bases from V and 6 bases from J; bases unmatched to any gene: 10. This chain's CDR3 is CASSQDLAGEFRDTQYF. The CDR3 DNA reads as TGCGCCAGCAGCCAAGATTTAGCGGGAGAATTTCGCGATACGCAGTATTTT.

J is TRBJ2-7 and V is TRBV28; 9 bases are shared with TRBD1. Germline V gene lookup returns CDR1 MDHEN and CDR2 SYDVKM. Losses at the gene ends were 7 bases for V and 3 bases for J; bases not matched to a gene: 13. This CDR3 contains 16 residues. The CDR3 DNA reads TGTGCCAGCAAATTGCCGGGACAGGGAGTGTTCTACGAGCAGTACTTC. It yields the protein CASKLPGQGVFYEQYF.